The 7 T cell receptor beta chains presented below share a single source sample, sequenced in a study of control samples from healthy donors and cancer patients. Using immunoSEQ multiplex PCR, the repertoire was profiled, and TCRdb retains in-frame clones only, with some absent. The profile shows approximately 83,000 clones, about 92% of them singletons. The sample comprised blood. These TCRs come from a woman aged 25 to 45 in good health.

This rearrangement joins TRBV11-2 to TRBJ2-7, with TRBD1 identical over 7 bases. The CDR3 extends over 14 amino acids. J lost 3 bases, V lost 1 base, and 3 bases had no gene match. Germline-derived CDR1 and CDR2 are SGHAT and FQNNGV. CDR3 bases: TGTGCCAGCAGCTTAGCGACAGGGAGCTACGAGCAGTACTTC. Its translation: CASSLATGSYEQYF.

The rearrangement links TRBV6-5 to TRBJ2-2; unclear D gene. Germline V lookup: CDR1 MNHEY, CDR2 SVGAGI. Trimming pared 10 bases from V and 2 bases from J, leaving 14 bases between. The CDR3 contains 14 residues. The CDR3 sequence is CATGSADNTGELFF. In DNA form, the CDR3 reads TGTGCCACCGGAAGTGCAGATAACACCGGGGAGCTGTTTTTT.

This clone was seen just once. The CDR3 coding sequence is TGTGCCACCAGTGATTTAAGGGGAGGTCAAGAGACCCAGTACTTC. Its protein product is CATSDLRGGQETQYF. The V and J genes are TRBV24-1 and TRBJ2-5; weak D call: TRBD2 (6 bases). Trimming took 1 base from V and 2 from J, leaving 10 bases between them. Germline V lookup: CDR1 KGHDR, CDR2 SFDVKD. This CDR3 is 15 amino acids long.

The chain carries TRBV19 and TRBJ1-6, with D maybe TRBD1 (6 bases). The germline V and J ends were trimmed by 4 bases and 8 bases, with 15 bases remaining between them. The CDR3 runs 15 residues. Per the germline V gene, CDR1 is LNHDA and CDR2 is SQIVND (reference sequence). The CDR3 DNA is TGTGCCAGTAGTACCCTTGGAGGGGGGGATTCACCCCTCCACTTT. Its protein product is CASSTLGGGDSPLHF.

This chain joins TRBV7-8 and TRBJ2-1, with 11 bases lining up with TRBD2. V dropped 0 bases and J dropped 10; count of bases not matched to a gene: 8. The CDR3 has 16 amino acids. CDR1 is SGHVS, CDR2 FQNEAQ, per germline. CDR3 residues: CASSLASGGASGEQFF. DNA of the CDR3: TGTGCCAGCAGCTTAGCTAGCGGGGGGGCCTCGGGGGAGCAGTTCTTC.

This clone has a single count. The V call is TRBV6-2 or TRBV6-3, the J call TRBJ2-1; D uncertain. Germline-derived CDR1 and CDR2 are MNHEY and SVGEGT. This CDR3 region has 13 residues. V lost 2 bases to trimming and J lost 5 bases, with 7 bases between them. CDR3 loop: CASSYPNNNEQFF. CDR3 bases: TGTGCCAGCAGTTACCCGAATAACAATGAGCAGTTCTTC.

The chain is built from TRBV6-5 and TRBJ1-6, with D unclear. This CDR3 has 15 amino acids. Germline CDR1 MNHEY, CDR2 SVGAGI. V was cut by 3 bases and J by 3 bases, with 9 bases left in between. CDR3 residues: CASSYQAIYNSPLHF. The CDR3 DNA reads as TGTGCCAGCAGTTATCAGGCAATCTATAATTCACCCCTCCACTTT.